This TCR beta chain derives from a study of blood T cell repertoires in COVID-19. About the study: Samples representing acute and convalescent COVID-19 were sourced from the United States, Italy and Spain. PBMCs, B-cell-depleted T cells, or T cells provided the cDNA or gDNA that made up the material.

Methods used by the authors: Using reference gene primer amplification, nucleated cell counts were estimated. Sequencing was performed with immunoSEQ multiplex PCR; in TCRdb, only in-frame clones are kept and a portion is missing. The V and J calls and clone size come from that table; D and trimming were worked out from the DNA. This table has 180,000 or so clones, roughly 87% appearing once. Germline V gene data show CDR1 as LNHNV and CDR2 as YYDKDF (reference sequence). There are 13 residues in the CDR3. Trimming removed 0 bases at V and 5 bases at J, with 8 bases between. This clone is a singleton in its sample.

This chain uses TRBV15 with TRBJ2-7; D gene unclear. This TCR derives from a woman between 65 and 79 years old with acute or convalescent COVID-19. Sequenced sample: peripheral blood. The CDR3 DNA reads TGTGCCACCAGCAGAGATAAACTTGACGAGCAGTACTTC. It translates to CATSRDKLDEQYF.